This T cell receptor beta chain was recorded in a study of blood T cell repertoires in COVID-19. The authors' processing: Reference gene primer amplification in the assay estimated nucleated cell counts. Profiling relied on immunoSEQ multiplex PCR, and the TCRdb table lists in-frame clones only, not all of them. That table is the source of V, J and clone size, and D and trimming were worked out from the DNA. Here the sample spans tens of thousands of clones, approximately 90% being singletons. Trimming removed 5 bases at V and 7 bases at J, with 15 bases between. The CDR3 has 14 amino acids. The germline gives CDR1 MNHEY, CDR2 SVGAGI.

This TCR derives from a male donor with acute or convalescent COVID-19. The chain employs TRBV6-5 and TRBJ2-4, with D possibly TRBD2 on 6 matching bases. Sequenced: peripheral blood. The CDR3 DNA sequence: TGTGCCAGCAGTCCCTCTTCCGGGACTAACATTCAGTACTTC. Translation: CASSPSSGTNIQYF.